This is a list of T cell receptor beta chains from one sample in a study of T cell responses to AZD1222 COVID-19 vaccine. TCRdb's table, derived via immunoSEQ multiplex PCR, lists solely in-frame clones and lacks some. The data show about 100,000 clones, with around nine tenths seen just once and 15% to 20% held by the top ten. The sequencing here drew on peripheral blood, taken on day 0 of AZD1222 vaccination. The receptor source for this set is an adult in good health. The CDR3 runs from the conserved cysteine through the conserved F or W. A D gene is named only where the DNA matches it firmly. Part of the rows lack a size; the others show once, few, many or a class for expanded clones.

CDR3 DNA: TGCAGCGTCTCCCCCACAGATTTCTGGGAGACCCAGTACTTC; CDR3 protein: CSVSPTDFWETQYF; J gene: TRBJ2-5; CDR3 length: 14; clone size: NA; V gene: TRBV29-1; D gene: NA
CDR3 DNA: TGTGCCAGCAGCTTAGGAGGGTTGGGGGCCCAGCATTTT; CDR3 protein: CASSLGGLGAQHF; J gene: TRBJ1-5; CDR3 length: 13; clone size: few; V gene: TRBV7-9; D gene: NA
CDR3 DNA: TGTGCCACCAGCAGAGAGTCGGGCGGTGGCTACACCTTC; CDR3 protein: CATSRESGGGYTF; J gene: TRBJ1-2; CDR3 length: 13; clone size: NA; V gene: TRBV15; D gene: NA
CDR3 DNA: TGTGCCAGCAGCGCGCAGGGAAGGCCCCAGTACTTC; CDR3 protein: CASSAQGRPQYF; J gene: TRBJ2-5; CDR3 length: 12; clone size: NA; V gene: TRBV9; D gene: NA
CDR3 DNA: TGTGCCAGCAGCCAAGATTTTGAGACAGGTGGCTACGAGCAGTACTTC; CDR3 protein: CASSQDFETGGYEQYF; J gene: TRBJ2-7; CDR3 length: 16; clone size: NA; V gene: TRBV3-1/TRBV3-2; D gene: NA
CDR3 DNA: TGTGCCAGCCGCGGGGGACTAGTAACAGATACGCAGTATTTT; CDR3 protein: CASRGGLVTDTQYF; J gene: TRBJ2-3; CDR3 length: 14; clone size: NA; V gene: TRBV7-2; D gene: TRBD2
CDR3 DNA: TGTGCCAGCAGTTACACCAGGGAGGCCCTCTATGGCTACACCTTC; CDR3 protein: CASSYTREALYGYTF; J gene: TRBJ1-2; CDR3 length: 15; clone size: NA; V gene: TRBV6-5; D gene: NA
CDR3 DNA: TGTGCCAGCAGCTTTATGACAGGGAGTTCACCCCTCCACTTT; CDR3 protein: CASSFMTGSSPLHF; J gene: TRBJ1-6; CDR3 length: 14; clone size: NA; V gene: TRBV7-8; D gene: TRBD1
CDR3 DNA: TGTGCCAGCAGCTTAGCTGTCGGGTACGAGCAGTACTTC; CDR3 protein: CASSLAVGYEQYF; J gene: TRBJ2-7; CDR3 length: 13; clone size: NA; V gene: TRBV11-2; D gene: NA
CDR3 DNA: TGTGCCAGCAGCCAAGGGGGGACTAGTATAAGGAATGAGCAGTTCTTC; CDR3 protein: CASSQGGTSIRNEQFF; J gene: TRBJ2-1; CDR3 length: 16; clone size: few; V gene: TRBV3-1/TRBV3-2; D gene: TRBD2
CDR3 DNA: TGCAGCGTGCCTGCTGCCTCCCGCTCCTACGAGCAGTACTTC; CDR3 protein: CSVPAASRSYEQYF; J gene: TRBJ2-7; CDR3 length: 14; clone size: NA; V gene: TRBV29-1; D gene: NA